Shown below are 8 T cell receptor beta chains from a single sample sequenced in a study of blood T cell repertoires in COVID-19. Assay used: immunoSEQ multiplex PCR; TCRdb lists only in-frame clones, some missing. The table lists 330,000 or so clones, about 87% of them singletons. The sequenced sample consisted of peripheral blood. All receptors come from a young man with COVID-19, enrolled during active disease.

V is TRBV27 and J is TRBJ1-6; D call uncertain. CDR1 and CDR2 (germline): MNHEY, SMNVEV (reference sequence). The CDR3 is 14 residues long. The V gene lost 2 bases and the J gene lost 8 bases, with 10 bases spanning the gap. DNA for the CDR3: TGTGCCAGCAGTTTAGGCGGTACTCATTCACCCCTCCACTTT. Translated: CASSLGGTHSPLHF.

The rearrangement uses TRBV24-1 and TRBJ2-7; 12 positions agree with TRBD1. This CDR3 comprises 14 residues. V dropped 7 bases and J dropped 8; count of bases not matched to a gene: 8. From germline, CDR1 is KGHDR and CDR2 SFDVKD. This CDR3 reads CATSPPGQGAKQYF. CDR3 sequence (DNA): TGTGCCACCAGCCCTCCGGGACAGGGGGCTAAGCAGTACTTC.

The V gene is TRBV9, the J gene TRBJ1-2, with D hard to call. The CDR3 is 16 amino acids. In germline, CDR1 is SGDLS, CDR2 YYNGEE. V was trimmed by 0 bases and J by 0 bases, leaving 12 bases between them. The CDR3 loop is CASSVGLGSTNYGYTF. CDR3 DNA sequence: TGTGCCAGCAGCGTAGGTCTAGGTAGTACTAACTATGGCTACACCTTC.

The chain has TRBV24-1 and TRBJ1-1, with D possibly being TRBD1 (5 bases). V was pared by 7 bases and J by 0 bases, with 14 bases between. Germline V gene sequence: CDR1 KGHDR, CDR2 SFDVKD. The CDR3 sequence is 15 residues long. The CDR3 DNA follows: TGTGCCACCAGGATGGGGGGTGGCTTGAACACTGAAGCTTTCTTT. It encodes CATRMGGGLNTEAFF.

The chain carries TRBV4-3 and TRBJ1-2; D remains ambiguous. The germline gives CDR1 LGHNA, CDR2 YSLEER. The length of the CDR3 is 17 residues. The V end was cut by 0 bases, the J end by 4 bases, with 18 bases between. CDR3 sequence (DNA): TGCGCCAGCAGCCAAGATCCGAGAGGGCTGATAACCTATGGCTACACCTTC. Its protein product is CASSQDPRGLITYGYTF.

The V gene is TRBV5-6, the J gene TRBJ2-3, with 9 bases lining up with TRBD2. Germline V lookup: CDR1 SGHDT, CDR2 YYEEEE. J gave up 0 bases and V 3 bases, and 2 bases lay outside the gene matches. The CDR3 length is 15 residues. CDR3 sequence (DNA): TGTGCCAGCAGCTGGACTAGCGCGAGCACAGATACGCAGTATTTT. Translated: CASSWTSASTDTQYF. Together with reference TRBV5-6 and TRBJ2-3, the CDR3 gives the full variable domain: DAGVTQSPTHLIKTRGQQVTLRCSPKSGHDTVSWYQQALGQGPQFIFQYYEEEERQRGNFPDRFSGHQFPNYSSELNVNALLLGDSALYLCASSWTSASTDTQYFGPGTRLTVL.

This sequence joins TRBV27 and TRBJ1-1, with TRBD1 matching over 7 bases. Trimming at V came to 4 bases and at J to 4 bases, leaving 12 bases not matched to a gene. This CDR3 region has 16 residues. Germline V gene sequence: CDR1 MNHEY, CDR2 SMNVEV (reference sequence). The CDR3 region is CASSSGQVIPGTEAFF. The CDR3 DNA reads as TGTGCCAGCAGTTCTGGACAGGTGATACCGGGCACTGAAGCTTTCTTT.

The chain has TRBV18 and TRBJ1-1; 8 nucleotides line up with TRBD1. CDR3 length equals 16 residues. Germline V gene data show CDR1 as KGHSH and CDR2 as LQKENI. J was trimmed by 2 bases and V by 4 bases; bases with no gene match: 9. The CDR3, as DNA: TGTGCCAGCTCACTTACCCGGACAGGGACCAACACTGAAGCTTTCTTT. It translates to CASSLTRTGTNTEAFF.